These T cell receptor beta chains were read from a single sample in a study of blood T cell repertoires in COVID-19. TCRdb's table, derived via immunoSEQ multiplex PCR, lists solely in-frame clones and lacks some. The top ten clones hold more than 0.55% of a sample with approximately 440,000 clones, less than 95% of them seen once. Sequences were obtained from PBMCs or T cells enriched from blood (not recorded which). The receptors were sampled from a man aged 18 to 29 who had recovered from COVID-19. Both conserved end residues are part of each CDR3. A D gene is named only where the DNA matches it firmly. The size field is filled for only some rows; it gives once, few, many or a size class.

V gene	D gene	J gene	clone size	CDR3 protein	CDR3 DNA
TRBV25-1	.	TRBJ1-1	.	CASSELGGSGPEAFF	TGTGCCAGCAGTGAATTAGGGGGATCGGGTCCTGAAGCTTTCTTT
TRBV11-3	TRBD2	TRBJ2-3	once	CASSQGQRGGSTDTQYF	TGTGCCAGCAGTCAAGGGCAGCGGGGGGGTAGCACAGATACGCAGTATTTT
TRBV28	.	TRBJ1-5	.	CASSHRVVGNQPQHF	TGTGCCAGCAGTCACAGGGTAGTAGGCAATCAGCCCCAGCATTTT
TRBV5-1	.	TRBJ1-1	once	CASSFSGWNTEAFF	TGCGCCAGCAGCTTTTCGGGGTGGAACACTGAAGCTTTCTTT
TRBV7-9	.	TRBJ1-5	.	CASSRTDNQPQHF	TGTGCCAGCAGCCGGACAGACAATCAGCCCCAGCATTTT
TRBV27	.	TRBJ1-2	.	CASSLSQTVNYGYTF	TGTGCCAGCAGTTTAAGCCAAACAGTTAACTATGGCTACACCTTC
TRBV27	TRBD2	TRBJ2-2	once	CASSLSLPGGPTGELFF	TGTGCCAGCAGTTTATCGCTCCCGGGAGGGCCTACCGGGGAGCTGTTTTTT
TRBV28	TRBD1	TRBJ1-5	.	CASSLEGGGQPQHF	TGTGCCAGCAGTTTAGAAGGGGGCGGACAGCCCCAGCATTTT
TRBV19	TRBD1	TRBJ1-1	.	CASREHRDRVSGDTEAFF	TGTGCCAGTAGAGAACACCGGGACAGGGTGTCTGGGGACACTGAAGCTTTCTTT
TRBV18	.	TRBJ2-3	.	CASSPPLEFTQYF	TGTGCCAGCTCACCACCATTGGAGTTCACGCAGTATTTT
TRBV13	.	TRBJ2-7	.	CASRLGLEQYF	TGTGCCAGCAGACTAGGGCTCGAGCAGTACTTC
TRBV3-1/TRBV3-2	.	TRBJ2-3	.	CASSQARGPDTQYF	TGTGCCAGCAGCCAAGCCAGGGGCCCAGATACGCAGTATTTT
TRBV12-5	TRBD1	TRBJ2-7	.	CASGLPGQGSYEQYF	TGTGCTAGTGGACTGCCGGGACAGGGATCCTACGAGCAGTACTTC
TRBV28	TRBD1	TRBJ1-5	.	CASSLRDRGYQPQHF	TGTGCCAGCAGTTTACGGGACAGGGGGTATCAGCCCCAGCATTTT
TRBV7-9	TRBD1	TRBJ1-3	.	CASSRGQGEPVYF	TGTGCCAGCAGCCGAGGACAGGGCGAACCCGTGTATTTT
TRBV29-1	.	TRBJ1-1	.	CSVVVGSGTEAFF	TGCAGCGTTGTGGTGGGAAGCGGCACTGAAGCTTTCTTT
TRBV2	TRBD1	TRBJ2-5	.	CASPGDRGRARQETQYF	TGTGCCAGCCCCGGGGACAGGGGGCGAGCCCGTCAAGAGACCCAGTACTTC
TRBV15	TRBD1	TRBJ1-2	.	CATSRGQGEVNGYTF	TGTGCCACCAGCAGGGGACAGGGGGAGGTAAATGGCTACACCTTC
TRBV19	TRBD2	TRBJ2-1	.	CASSIYLKTSGTYNEQFF	TGTGCCAGTAGTATATACTTAAAGACTAGCGGGACCTACAATGAGCAGTTCTTC
TRBV28	TRBD1	TRBJ2-2	.	CASMGAGQGTGELFF	TGTGCCAGCATGGGGGCGGGACAGGGGACCGGGGAGCTGTTTTTT
TRBV7-3	.	TRBJ2-5	.	CASSLETGSQETQYF	TGTGCCAGCAGCTTGGAGACCGGGTCTCAAGAGACCCAGTACTTC
TRBV15	TRBD1	TRBJ2-5	.	CATSRGNGQGEETQYF	TGTGCCACCAGCAGAGGAAATGGACAGGGGGAAGAGACCCAGTACTTC
TRBV11-2	.	TRBJ2-3	.	CASSPLGRTDTQYF	TGTGCCAGCAGCCCACTAGGGCGCACAGATACGCAGTATTTT
TRBV19	.	TRBJ1-2	few	CASSIEETGGYTF	TGTGCCAGTAGTATCGAAGAGACCGGGGGCTACACCTTC
TRBV12-3/TRBV12-4	.	TRBJ2-7	.	CASSYGYEQYF	TGTGCCAGCAGTTACGGCTACGAGCAGTACTTC
TRBV7-9	.	TRBJ1-1	few	CASSLLPQRPEAFF	TGTGCCAGCAGCCTACTACCTCAGCGACCTGAAGCTTTCTTT
TRBV29-1	TRBD1	TRBJ1-3	.	CSVEDRGTGPGGDTIYF	TGCAGCGTTGAAGATAGGGGGACAGGCCCAGGCGGGGACACCATATATTTT
TRBV14	.	TRBJ1-6	.	CASSPHSGDWGPLHF	TGTGCCAGCAGCCCCCACTCAGGGGATTGGGGACCCCTCCACTTT
TRBV21-1	.	TRBJ1-2	.	CASPRGRENYGYTF	TGTGCCAGCCCGCGGGGGAGAGAAAACTATGGCTACACCTTC
TRBV5-1	TRBD1	TRBJ1-6	.	CASSLEGTGGNSPLHF	TGCGCCAGCAGCTTGGAAGGGACAGGGGGAAATTCACCCCTCCACTTT
TRBV7-9	.	TRBJ2-1	.	CASSFAQGPYNEQFF	TGTGCCAGCAGCTTCGCCCAGGGGCCATACAATGAGCAGTTCTTC
TRBV5-5	.	TRBJ1-1	.	CASSLLPLEAFF	TGTGCCAGCAGCTTGCTCCCCCTTGAAGCTTTCTTT
TRBV6-5	TRBD2	TRBJ2-7	.	CASRRTTGTSGEQYF	TGTGCCAGCAGGCGGACTACCGGGACTAGCGGGGAGCAGTACTTC
TRBV12-3/TRBV12-4	TRBD1	TRBJ2-7	.	CASSIRQGHEQYF	TGTGCCAGCAGTATCCGACAGGGCCACGAGCAGTACTTC
TRBV15	TRBD1	TRBJ2-7	.	CATSTSRDRGVTYEQYF	TGTGCCACCAGCACGTCCCGGGACAGGGGGGTAACCTACGAGCAGTACTTC
TRBV10-1	.	TRBJ2-2	.	CASTSILSGELFF	TGCGCCAGCACCTCTATTTTGAGCGGGGAGCTGTTTTTT
TRBV19	TRBD1	TRBJ1-2	.	CASRSTGGDGYTF	TGTGCCAGTAGATCCACAGGGGGCGATGGCTACACCTTC
TRBV10-2	.	TRBJ2-7	.	CASSEVRVDEQYF	TGCGCCAGCAGTGAGGTCAGGGTGGACGAGCAGTACTTC
TRBV7-3	.	TRBJ2-3	.	CASSRTSPGSTDTQYF	TGTGCCAGCAGCCGTACTAGTCCTGGTAGTACAGATACGCAGTATTTT
TRBV4-1	TRBD1	TRBJ1-1	.	CASSQGQGLGEAFF	TGCGCCAGCAGCCAGGGACAGGGGCTCGGTGAAGCTTTCTTT
TRBV5-6	.	TRBJ2-5	once	CASSLGQQETQYF	TGTGCCAGCAGCTTGGGACAGCAAGAGACCCAGTACTTC
TRBV7-9	.	TRBJ2-7	.	CASSLEGAEQYF	TGTGCCAGCAGCTTAGAAGGAGCCGAGCAGTACTTC